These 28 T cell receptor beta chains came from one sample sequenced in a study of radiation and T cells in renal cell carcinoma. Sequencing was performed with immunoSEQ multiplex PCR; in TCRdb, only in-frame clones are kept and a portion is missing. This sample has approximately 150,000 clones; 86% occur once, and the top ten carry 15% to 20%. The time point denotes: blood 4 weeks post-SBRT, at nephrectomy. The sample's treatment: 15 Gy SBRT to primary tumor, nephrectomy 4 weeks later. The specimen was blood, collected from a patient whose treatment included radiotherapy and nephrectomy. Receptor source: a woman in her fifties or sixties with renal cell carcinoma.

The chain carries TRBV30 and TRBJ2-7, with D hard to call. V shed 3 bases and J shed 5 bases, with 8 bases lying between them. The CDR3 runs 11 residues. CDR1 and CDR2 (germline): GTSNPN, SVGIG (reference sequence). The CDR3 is CAWRKDDEQYF. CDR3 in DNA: TGTGCCTGGAGGAAGGACGACGAGCAGTACTTC.

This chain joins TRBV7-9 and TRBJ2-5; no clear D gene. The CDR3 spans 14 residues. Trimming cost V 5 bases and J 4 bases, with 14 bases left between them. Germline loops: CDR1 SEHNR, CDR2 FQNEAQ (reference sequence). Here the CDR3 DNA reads TGTGCCAGCAGCAGAGAAGCAGTTCCAGAGACCCAGTACTTC. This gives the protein CASSREAVPETQYF.

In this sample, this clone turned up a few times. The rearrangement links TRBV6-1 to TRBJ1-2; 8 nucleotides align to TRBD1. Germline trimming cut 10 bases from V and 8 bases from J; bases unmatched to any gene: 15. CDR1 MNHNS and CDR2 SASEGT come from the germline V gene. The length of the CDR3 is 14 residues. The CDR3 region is CATLKGQAEVGYTF. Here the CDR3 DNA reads TGTGCCACCCTAAAGGGACAGGCCGAGGTGGGCTACACCTTC.

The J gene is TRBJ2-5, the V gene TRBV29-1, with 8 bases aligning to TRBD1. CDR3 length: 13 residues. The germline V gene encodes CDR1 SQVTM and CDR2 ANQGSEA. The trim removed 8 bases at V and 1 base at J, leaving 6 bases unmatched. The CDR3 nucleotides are TGCAGCACCAACGGACAGGGCCAAGAGACCCAGTACTTC. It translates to CSTNGQGQETQYF.

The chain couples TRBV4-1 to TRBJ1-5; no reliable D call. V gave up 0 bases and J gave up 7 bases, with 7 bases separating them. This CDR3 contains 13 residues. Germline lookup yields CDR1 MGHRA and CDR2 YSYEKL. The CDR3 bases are TGCGCCAGCAGCCAAGATGAATACCAGCCCCAGCATTTT. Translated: CASSQDEYQPQHF.

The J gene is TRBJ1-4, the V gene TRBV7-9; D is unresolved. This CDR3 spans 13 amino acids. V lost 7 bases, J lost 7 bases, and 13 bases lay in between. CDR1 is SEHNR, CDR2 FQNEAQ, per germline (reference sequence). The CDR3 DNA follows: TGTGCCAGCAACTCCGCATGGGGTGAAAAACTGTTTTTT. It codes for CASNSAWGEKLFF.

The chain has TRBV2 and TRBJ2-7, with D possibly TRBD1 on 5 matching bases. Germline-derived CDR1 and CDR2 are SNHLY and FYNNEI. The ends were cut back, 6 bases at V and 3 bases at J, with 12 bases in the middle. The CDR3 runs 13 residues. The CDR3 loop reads CASRPTDSYEQYF. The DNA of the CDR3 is TGTGCCAGCAGGCCCACCGACAGCTACGAGCAGTACTTC.

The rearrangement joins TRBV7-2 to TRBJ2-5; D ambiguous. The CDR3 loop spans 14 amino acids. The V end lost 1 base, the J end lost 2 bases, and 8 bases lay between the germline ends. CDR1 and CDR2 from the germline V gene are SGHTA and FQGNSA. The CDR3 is CASSLVGEQETQYF. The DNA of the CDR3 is TGTGCCAGCAGCTTAGTTGGCGAACAAGAGACCCAGTACTTC.

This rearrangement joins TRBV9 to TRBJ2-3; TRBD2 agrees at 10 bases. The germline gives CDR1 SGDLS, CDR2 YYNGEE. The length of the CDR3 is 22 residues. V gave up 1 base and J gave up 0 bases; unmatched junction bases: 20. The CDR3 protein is CASSVSPPFASGGLRSTDTQYF. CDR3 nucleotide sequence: TGTGCCAGCAGCGTATCCCCTCCCTTTGCTAGCGGGGGACTCCGAAGCACAGATACGCAGTATTTT.

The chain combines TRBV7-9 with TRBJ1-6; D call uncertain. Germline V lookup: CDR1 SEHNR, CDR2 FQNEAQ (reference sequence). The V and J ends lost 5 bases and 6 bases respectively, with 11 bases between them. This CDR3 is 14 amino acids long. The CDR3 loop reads CASSPAQSNSPLHF. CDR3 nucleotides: TGTGCCAGCAGCCCGGCCCAGTCTAATTCACCCCTCCACTTT.

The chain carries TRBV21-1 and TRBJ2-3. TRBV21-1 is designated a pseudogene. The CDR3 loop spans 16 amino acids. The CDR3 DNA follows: TGTGCCAGCAGCAAAGTCTTTGTCGATCTCACAGATACGCAGTATTTT. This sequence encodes CASSKVFVDLTDTQYF.

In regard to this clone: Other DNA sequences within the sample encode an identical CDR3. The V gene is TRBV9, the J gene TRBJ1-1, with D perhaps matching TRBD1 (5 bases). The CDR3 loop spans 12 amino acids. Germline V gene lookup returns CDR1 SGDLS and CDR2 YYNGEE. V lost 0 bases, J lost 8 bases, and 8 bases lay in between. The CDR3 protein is CASSVVGGEAFF. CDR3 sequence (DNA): TGTGCCAGCAGCGTAGTGGGGGGAGAAGCTTTCTTT.

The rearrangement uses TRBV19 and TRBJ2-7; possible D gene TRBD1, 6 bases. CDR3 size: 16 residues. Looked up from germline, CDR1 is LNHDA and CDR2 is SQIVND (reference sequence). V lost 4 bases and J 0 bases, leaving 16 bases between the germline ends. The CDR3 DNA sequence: TGTGCCAGTAGTACCTCCGGGACAAAGGTCTCCTACGAGCAGTACTTC. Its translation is CASSTSGTKVSYEQYF. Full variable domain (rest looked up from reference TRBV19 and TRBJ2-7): DGGITQSPKYLFRKEGQNVTLSCEQNLNHDAMYWYRQDPGQGLRLIYYSQIVNDFQKGDIAEGYSVSREKKESFPLTVTSAQKNPTAFYLCASSTSGTKVSYEQYFGPGTRLTVT.

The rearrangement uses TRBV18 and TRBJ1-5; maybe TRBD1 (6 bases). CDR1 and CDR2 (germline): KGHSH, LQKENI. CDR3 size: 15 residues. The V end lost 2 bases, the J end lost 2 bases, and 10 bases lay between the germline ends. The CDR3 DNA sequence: TGTGCCAGCTCACCAAAACAGGGTGGCAATCAGCCCCAGCATTTT. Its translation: CASSPKQGGNQPQHF.

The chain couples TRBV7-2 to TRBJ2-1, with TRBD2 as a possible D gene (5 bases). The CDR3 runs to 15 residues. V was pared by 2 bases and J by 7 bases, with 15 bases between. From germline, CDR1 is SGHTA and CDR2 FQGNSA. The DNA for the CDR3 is TGTGCCAGCAGCTTACTCACTAGTACTCCGAATGAGCAGTTCTTC. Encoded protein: CASSLLTSTPNEQFF.

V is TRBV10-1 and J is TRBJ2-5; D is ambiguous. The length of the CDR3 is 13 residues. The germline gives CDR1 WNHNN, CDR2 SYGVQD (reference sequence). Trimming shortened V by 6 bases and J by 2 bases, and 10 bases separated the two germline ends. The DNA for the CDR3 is TGCGCCAGCAGCCAGGACGGACAAGAGACCCAGTACTTC. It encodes CASSQDGQETQYF.

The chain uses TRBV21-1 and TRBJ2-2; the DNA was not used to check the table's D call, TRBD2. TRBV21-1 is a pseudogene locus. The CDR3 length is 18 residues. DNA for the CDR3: TGTGCCAGCAGCAACCGGACTAGCGGGGGGACGAACACCGGGGAGCTGTTTTTT. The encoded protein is CASSNRTSGGTNTGELFF.

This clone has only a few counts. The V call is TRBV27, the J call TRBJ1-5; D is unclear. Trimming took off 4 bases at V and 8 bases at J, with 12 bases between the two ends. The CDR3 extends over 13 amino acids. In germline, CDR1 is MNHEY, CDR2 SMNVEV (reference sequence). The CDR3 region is CASSSGGDEPQHF. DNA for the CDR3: TGTGCCAGCAGTTCGGGCGGAGATGAGCCCCAGCATTTT.

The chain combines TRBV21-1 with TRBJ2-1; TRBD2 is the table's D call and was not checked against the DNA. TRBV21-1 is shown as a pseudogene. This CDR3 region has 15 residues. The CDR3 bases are TGTGCCAGCAGCAGACGGGAGAGGGTCTACAATGAGCAGTTCTTC. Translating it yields CASSRRERVYNEQFF.

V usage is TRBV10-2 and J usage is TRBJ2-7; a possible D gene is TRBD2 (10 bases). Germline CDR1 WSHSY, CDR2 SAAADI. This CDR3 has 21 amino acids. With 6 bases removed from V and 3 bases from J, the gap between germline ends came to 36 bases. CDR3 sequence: CASSWDRARTSGTFPHYEQYF. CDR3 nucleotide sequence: TGCGCCAGCAGCTGGGACAGGGCCCGTACTAGCGGGACTTTCCCCCACTACGAGCAGTACTTC.

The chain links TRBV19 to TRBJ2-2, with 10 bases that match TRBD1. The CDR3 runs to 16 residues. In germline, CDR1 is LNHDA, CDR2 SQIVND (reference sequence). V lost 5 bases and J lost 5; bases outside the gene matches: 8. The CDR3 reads CASSLRDRGGTGELFF. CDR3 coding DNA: TGTGCCAGTAGTCTTCGGGACAGGGGTGGGACCGGGGAGCTGTTTTTT. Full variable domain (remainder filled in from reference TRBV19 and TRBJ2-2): DGGITQSPKYLFRKEGQNVTLSCEQNLNHDAMYWYRQDPGQGLRLIYYSQIVNDFQKGDIAEGYSVSREKKESFPLTVTSAQKNPTAFYLCASSLRDRGGTGELFFGEGSRLTVL.

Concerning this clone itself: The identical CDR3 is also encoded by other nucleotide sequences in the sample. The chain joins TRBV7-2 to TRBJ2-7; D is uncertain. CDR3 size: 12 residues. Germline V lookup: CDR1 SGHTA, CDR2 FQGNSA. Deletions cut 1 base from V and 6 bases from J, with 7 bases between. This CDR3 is CASSLELGEQYF. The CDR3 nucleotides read TGTGCCAGCAGCTTAGAGTTGGGCGAGCAGTACTTC.

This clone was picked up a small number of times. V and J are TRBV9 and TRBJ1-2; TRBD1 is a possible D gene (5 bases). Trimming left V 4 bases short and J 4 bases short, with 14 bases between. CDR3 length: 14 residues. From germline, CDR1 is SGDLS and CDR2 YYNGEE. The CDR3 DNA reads TGTGCCAGCAGCCCAGGGTTAGAGGCCTATGGCTACACCTTC. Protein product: CASSPGLEAYGYTF. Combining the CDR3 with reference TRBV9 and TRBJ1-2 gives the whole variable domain DSGVTQTPKHLITATGQRVTLRCSPRSGDLSVYWYQQSLDQGLQFLIQYYNGEERAKGNILERFSAQQFPDLHSELNLSSLELGDSALYFCASSPGLEAYGYTFGSGTRLTVV.

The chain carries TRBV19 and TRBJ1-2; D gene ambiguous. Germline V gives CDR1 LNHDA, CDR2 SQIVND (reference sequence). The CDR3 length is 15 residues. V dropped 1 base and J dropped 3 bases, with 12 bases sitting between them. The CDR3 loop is CASSIGVYGDYGYTF. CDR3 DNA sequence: TGTGCCAGTAGTATAGGGGTGTATGGTGACTATGGCTACACCTTC.

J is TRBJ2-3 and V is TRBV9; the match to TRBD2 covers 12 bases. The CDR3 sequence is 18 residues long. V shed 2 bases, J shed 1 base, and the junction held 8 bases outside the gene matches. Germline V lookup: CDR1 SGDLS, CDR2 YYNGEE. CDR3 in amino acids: CASSVWASGRGGTDTQYF. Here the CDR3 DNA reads TGTGCCAGCAGCGTCTGGGCTAGCGGGAGGGGGGGCACAGATACGCAGTATTTT.

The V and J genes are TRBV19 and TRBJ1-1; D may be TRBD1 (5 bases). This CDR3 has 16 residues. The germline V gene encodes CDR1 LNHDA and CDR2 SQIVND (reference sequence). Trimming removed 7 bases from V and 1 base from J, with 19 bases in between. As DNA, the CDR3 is TGTGCCAGTACCTCCCAGAGTGGGACGGGGAACACTGAAGCTTTCTTT. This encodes CASTSQSGTGNTEAFF.

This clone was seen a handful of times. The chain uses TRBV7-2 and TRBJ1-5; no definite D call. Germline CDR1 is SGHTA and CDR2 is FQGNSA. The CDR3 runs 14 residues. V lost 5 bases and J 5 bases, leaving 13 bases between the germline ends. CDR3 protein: CASSPGGPDQPQHF. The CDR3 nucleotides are TGTGCCAGCAGCCCCGGAGGTCCGGATCAGCCCCAGCATTTT.

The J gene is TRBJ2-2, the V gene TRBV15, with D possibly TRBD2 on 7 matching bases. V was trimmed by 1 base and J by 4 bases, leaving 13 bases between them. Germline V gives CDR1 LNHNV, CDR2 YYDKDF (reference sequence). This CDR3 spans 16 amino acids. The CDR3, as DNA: TGTGCCACCAGCAGAGGTGCTAGGGGGGGCACCGGGGAGCTGTTTTTT. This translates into CATSRGARGGTGELFF.